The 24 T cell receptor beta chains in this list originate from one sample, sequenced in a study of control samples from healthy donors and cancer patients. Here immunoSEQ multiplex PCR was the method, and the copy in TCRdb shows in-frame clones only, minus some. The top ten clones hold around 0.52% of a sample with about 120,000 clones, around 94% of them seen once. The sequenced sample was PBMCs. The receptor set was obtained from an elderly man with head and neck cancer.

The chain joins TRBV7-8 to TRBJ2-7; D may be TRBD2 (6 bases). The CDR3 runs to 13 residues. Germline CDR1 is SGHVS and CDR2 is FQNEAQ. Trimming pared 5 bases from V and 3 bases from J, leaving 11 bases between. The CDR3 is CASSAAGNYEQYF. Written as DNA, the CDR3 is TGTGCCAGCAGCGCTGCGGGAAACTACGAGCAGTACTTC.

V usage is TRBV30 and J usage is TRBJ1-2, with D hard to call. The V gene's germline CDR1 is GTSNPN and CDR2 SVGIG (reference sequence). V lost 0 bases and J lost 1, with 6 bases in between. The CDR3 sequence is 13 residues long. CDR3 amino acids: CAWSVRVNYGYTF. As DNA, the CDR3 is TGTGCCTGGAGTGTACGAGTTAACTATGGCTACACCTTC.

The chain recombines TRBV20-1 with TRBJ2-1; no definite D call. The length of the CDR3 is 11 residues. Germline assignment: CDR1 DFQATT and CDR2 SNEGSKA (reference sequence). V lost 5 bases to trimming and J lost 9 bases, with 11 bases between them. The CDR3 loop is CSARRVVEQFF. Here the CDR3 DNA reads TGCAGTGCTCGCCGGGTGGTTGAGCAGTTCTTC.

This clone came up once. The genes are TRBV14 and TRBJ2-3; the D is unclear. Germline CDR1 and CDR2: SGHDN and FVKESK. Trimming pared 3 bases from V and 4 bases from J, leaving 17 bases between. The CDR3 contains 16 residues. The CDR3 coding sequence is TGTGCCAGCAGCCACGGAACACTCTGGGCGGCAGATACGCAGTATTTT. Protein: CASSHGTLWAADTQYF.

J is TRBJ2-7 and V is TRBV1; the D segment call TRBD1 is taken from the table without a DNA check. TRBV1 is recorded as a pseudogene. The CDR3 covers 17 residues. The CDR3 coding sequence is TGCACCAGCAGCCATCGATACCCGGGACAGGGAAACTACGAGCAGTACTTC. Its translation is CTSSHRYPGQGNYEQYF.

In DNA form, the CDR3 reads TGTGCCAGCTCTCCGATGACTAGCGTCGATGAGCAGTTCTTC. The encoded protein is CASSPMTSVDEQFF. The chain recombines TRBV18 with TRBJ2-1; 8 bases align to TRBD2. The CDR3 covers 14 residues. The ends lost 6 bases at V and 8 bases at J; junction bases unmatched: 9. Per germline, CDR1 KGHSH and CDR2 LQKENI.

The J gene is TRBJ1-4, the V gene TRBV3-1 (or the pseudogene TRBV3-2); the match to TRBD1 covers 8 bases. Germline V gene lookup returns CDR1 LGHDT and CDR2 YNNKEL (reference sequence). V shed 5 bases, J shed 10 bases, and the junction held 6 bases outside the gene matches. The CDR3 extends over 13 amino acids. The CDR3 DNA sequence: TGTGCCAGCAGCGACAGGGGCGCGGGAAAACTGTTTTTT. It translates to CASSDRGAGKLFF.

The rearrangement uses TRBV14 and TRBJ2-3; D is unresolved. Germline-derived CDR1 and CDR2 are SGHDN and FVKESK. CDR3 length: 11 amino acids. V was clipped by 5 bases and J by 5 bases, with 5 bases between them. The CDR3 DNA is TGTGCCAGCAGCTTCGGAGATACGCAGTATTTT. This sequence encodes CASSFGDTQYF.

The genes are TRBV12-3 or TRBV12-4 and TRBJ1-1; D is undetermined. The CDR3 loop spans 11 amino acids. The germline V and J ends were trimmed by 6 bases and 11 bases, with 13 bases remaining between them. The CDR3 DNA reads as TGTGCCAGCAGCCCCGGCAGTTTCGCTTTCTTT. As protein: CASSPGSFAFF.

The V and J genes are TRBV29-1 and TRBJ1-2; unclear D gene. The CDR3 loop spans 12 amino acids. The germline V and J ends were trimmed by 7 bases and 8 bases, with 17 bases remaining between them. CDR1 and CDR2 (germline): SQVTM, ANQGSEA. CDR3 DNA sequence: TGCAGCGCTCTTTCCCCAGTGGCCGGCTACACCTTC. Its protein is CSALSPVAGYTF.

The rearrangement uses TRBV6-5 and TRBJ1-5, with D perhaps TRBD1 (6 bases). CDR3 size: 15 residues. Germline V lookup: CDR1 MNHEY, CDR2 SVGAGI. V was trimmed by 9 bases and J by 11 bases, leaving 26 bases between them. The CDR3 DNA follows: TGTGCCAGTGGGAGGGTGGGACACAGAGGAGCAGCCCAGCATTTT. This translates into CASGRVGHRGAAQHF.

Here the CDR3 reads CASIMGHNQPQHF. The CDR3 coding sequence is TGTGCCAGCATCATGGGACACAATCAGCCCCAGCATTTT. The rearrangement joins TRBV6-5 to TRBJ1-5, with D maybe TRBD1 (6 bases). The CDR3 is 13 residues long. Trimming took off 7 bases at V and 3 bases at J, with 10 bases between the two ends. CDR1 and CDR2 (germline): MNHEY, SVGAGI.

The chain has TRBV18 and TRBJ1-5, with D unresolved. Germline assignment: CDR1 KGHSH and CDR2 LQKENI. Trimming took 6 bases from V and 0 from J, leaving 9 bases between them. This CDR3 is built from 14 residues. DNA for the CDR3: TGTGCCAGCTCCCCCGTGGATAGCAATCAGCCCCAGCATTTT. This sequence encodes CASSPVDSNQPQHF.

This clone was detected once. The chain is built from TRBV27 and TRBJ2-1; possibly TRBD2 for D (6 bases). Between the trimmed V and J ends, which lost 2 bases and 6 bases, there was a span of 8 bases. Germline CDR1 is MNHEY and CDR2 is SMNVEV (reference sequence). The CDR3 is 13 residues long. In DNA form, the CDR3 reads TGTGCCAGCAGTTTAGCTAGCGTCAATGAGCAGTTCTTC. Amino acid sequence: CASSLASVNEQFF.

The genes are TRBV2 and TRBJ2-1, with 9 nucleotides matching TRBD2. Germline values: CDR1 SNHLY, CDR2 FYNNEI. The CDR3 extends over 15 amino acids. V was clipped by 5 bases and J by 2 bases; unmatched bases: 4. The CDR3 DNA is TGTGCCAGCAGTCCTTCTAGCGGGGCCTACAATGAGCAGTTCTTC. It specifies CASSPSSGAYNEQFF.

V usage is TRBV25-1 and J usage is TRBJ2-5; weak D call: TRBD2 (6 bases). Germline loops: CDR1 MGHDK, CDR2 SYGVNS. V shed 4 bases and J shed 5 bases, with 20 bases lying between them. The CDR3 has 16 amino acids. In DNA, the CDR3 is TGTGCCAGCAGTGCCCACCGGGACCATAGCGGCGAGACCCAGTACTTC. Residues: CASSAHRDHSGETQYF.

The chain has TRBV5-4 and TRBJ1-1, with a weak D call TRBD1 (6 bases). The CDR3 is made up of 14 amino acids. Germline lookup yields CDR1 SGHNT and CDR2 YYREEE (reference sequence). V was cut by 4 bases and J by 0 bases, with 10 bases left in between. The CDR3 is CASSRGGMNTEAFF. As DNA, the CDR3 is TGTGCCAGCAGCAGGGGGGGAATGAACACTGAAGCTTTCTTT.

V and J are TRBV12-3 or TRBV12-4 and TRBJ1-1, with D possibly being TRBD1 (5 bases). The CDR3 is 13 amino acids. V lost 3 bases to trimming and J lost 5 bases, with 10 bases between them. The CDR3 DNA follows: TGTGCCAGCAGTTTTGGGGGTTGGACTGAAGCTTTCTTT. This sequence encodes CASSFGGWTEAFF.

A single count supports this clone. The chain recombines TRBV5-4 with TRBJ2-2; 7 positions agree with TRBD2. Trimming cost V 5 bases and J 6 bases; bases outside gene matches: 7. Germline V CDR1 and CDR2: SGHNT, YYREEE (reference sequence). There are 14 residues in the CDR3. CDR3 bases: TGTGCCAGCAGTCCAGCGGGGAGGGCCGGGGAGCTGTTTTTT. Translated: CASSPAGRAGELFF.

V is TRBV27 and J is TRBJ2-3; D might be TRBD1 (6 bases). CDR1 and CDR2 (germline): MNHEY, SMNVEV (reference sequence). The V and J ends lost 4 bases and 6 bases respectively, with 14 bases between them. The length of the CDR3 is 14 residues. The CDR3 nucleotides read TGTGCCAGCAGTTCAGGGGCCTTCGGGGATACGCAGTATTTT. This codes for CASSSGAFGDTQYF.

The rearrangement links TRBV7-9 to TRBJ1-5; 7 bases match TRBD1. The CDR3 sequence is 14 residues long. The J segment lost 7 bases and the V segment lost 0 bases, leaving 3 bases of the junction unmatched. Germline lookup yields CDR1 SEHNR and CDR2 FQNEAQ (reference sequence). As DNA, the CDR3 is TGTGCCAGCAGCTTAGCGGACAGGATACAGCCCCAGCATTTT. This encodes CASSLADRIQPQHF.

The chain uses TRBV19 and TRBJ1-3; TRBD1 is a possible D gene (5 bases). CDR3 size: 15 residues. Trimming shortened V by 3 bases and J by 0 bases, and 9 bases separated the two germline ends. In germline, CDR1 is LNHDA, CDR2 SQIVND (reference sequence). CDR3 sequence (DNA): TGTGCCAGTAGTATTAACGGGGGCTCTGGAAACACCATATATTTT. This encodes CASSINGGSGNTIYF.

CDR3 bases: TGTGCCAGCAGTCGACACATTTATCAGCCCCAGCATTTT. This encodes CASSRHIYQPQHF. The chain joins TRBV6-5 to TRBJ1-5; D is unresolved. The V gene's germline CDR1 is MNHEY and CDR2 SVGAGI. Trimming removed 5 bases from V and 5 bases from J, with 10 bases in between. This CDR3 spans 13 amino acids.

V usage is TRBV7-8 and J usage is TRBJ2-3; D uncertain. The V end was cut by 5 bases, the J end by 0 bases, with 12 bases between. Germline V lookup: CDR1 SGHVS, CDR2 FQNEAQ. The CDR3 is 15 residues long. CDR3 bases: TGTGCCAGCAGCCCGGGCCGAATTAGCACAGATACGCAGTATTTT. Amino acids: CASSPGRISTDTQYF. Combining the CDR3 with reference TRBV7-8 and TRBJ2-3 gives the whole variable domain GAGVSQSPRYKVAKRGQDVALRCDPISGHVSLFWYQQALGQGPEFLTYFQNEAQLDKSGLPSDRFFAERPEGSVSTLKIQRTQQEDSAVYLCASSPGRISTDTQYFGPGTRLTVL.